This TCR beta chain was observed in a study of blood T cell repertoires in COVID-19. The CDR3 extends over 14 amino acids. V was shortened by 6 bases and J by 2 bases, with 14 bases between the two germline ends. Germline V gene sequence: CDR1 SGHNT, CDR2 YYREEE (reference sequence). The table came from immunoSEQ multiplex PCR; TCRdb's copy has only in-frame clones and leaves some out. The table lists approximately 280,000 clones, about 89% of them singletons, with about 4.6% in the top ten. This clone was observed a handful of times. The clonotype originates from a man in his forties with acute or convalescent COVID-19. Material for sequencing was peripheral blood. This chain joins TRBV5-4 and TRBJ1-1; D is perhaps TRBD1 (5 bases). DNA for the CDR3: TGTGCCAGCACCCCGGGGGGGGTAAACACTGAAGCTTTCTTT. As protein: CASTPGGVNTEAFF.